Listed below are T cell receptor beta chains from one sample, sequenced in a study of vaccination and CD4 T cells after COVID-19. These receptors' targets are unknown. From the PCR reads, TCRdb called clonotypes with MiXCR, one entry per CDR3 protein. This sample has around 10,000 distinct CDR3 sequences, with nearly 50% found just once. Input material: CD4+ T cells from blood, cultured in vitro. These receptors originate from a human donor in good health. Each CDR3 is given with its conserved first and last residue. D genes are given only for firm matches. The size field is filled for only some rows; it gives once, few, many or a size class.

TRBV29-1	-	TRBJ1-1	-	CSVVPGATEAFF	TGCAGCGTTGTGCCAGGGGCAACTGAAGCTTTCTTT
TRBV11-2	-	TRBJ2-7	-	CASSPLRGAGLYEQYF	TGTGCCAGCAGCCCACTGCGGGGCGCCGGGTTATACGAGCAGTACTTC
TRBV12-3/TRBV12-4	-	TRBJ1-2	-	CASSLAGEGIGGYTF	TGTGCCAGCAGTTTAGCCGGGGAAGGGATCGGTGGCTACACCTTC
TRBV21-1	-	TRBJ2-3	-	CASPLPSGAEDTQYF	TGTGCCAGCCCCCTACCTAGCGGGGCTGAGGATACGCAGTATTTT
TRBV10-3	-	TRBJ1-1	-	CAISESDPKTEAFF	TGTGCCATCAGTGAGTCTGACCCGAAGACTGAAGCTTTCTTT
TRBV6-5	-	TRBJ2-1	-	CASSYLGRKGNEQFF	TGTGCCAGCAGTTACCTGGGGAGAAAAGGCAATGAGCAGTTCTTC
TRBV27	-	TRBJ1-6	-	CASSREGSDNSPLHF	TGTGCCAGCAGTCGCGAGGGGTCGGATAATTCACCCCTCCACTTT
TRBV20-1	TRBD1	TRBJ1-5	few	CSARVGGGDQPQHF	TGCAGTGCTAGAGTAGGAGGGGGCGATCAGCCCCAGCATTTT
TRBV2	-	TRBJ2-4	once	CASTGRRFDGKNIQYF	TGTGCCAGCACGGGGCGACGCTTCGACGGCAAAAACATTCAGTACTTC
TRBV7-2	TRBD1	TRBJ1-5	-	CASSLAPTGGNQPQHF	TGTGCCAGCAGCTTAGCCCCGACAGGGGGGAATCAGCCCCAGCATTTT
TRBV6-1	-	TRBJ2-1	-	CASGKDTGPNEQFF	TGTGCCAGCGGAAAGGACACTGGTCCCAATGAGCAGTTCTTC
TRBV6-1	-	TRBJ2-6	-	CASSRIQGLGFSGANVLTF	TGTGCCAGCAGTAGAATTCAGGGGCTGGGGTTCTCTGGGGCCAACGTCCTGACTTTC
TRBV19	TRBD2	TRBJ2-3	-	CASSTYLLAGRADTQYF	TGTGCCAGTAGTACATACCTACTAGCGGGCCGTGCAGATACGCAGTATTTT
TRBV5-1	-	TRBJ1-1	-	CASSLIRGKNTEAFF	TGCGCCAGCAGCCTAATACGGGGAAAAAACACTGAAGCTTTCTTT
TRBV12-3/TRBV12-4	TRBD2	TRBJ2-3	-	CASSSPSGGSTDTQYF	TGTGCCAGCTCATCACCTAGCGGGGGCTCCACAGATACGCAGTATTTT
TRBV7-9	-	TRBJ1-1	-	CASSLARASHTEAFF	TGTGCCAGCAGCTTAGCACGGGCCAGCCACACTGAAGCTTTCTTT
TRBV2	-	TRBJ2-3	-	CASSEVRTDTQYF	TGTGCCAGCAGTGAGGTCCGCACAGATACGCAGTATTTT
TRBV19	-	TRBJ2-3	few	CASSTGRGRSHTDTQYF	TGTGCCAGTAGTACTGGGCGGGGCAGGTCGCACACAGATACGCAGTATTTT
TRBV5-4	-	TRBJ1-2	-	CASSLDLGLYGYTF	TGTGCCAGCAGCTTGGATCTCGGACTCTATGGCTACACCTTC
TRBV27	TRBD2	TRBJ2-2	-	CASSFWREGRNTGELFF	TGTGCCAGCAGTTTTTGGCGGGAGGGCCGGAACACCGGGGAGCTGTTTTTT
TRBV18	-	TRBJ2-3	-	CASSPLNGPAADTQYF	TGTGCCAGCTCACCGCTAAATGGACCCGCCGCAGATACGCAGTATTTT
TRBV2	-	TRBJ2-2	-	CASSEAGAKTGELFF	TGTGCCAGCAGTGAAGCGGGGGCCAAGACCGGGGAGCTGTTTTTT
TRBV10-3	-	TRBJ2-5	-	CAIRGDGARSKTQYF	TGTGCCATCCGCGGGGATGGTGCGCGAAGTAAGACCCAGTACTTC
TRBV6-5	-	TRBJ2-7	-	CASSYGGQQYF	TGTGCCAGCAGTTACGGGGGGCAGCAGTACTTC
TRBV11-2	-	TRBJ1-3	few	CASSPVGKAAGNTIYF	TGTGCCAGCAGCCCAGTCGGGAAAGCGGCTGGAAACACCATATATTTT
TRBV7-9	-	TRBJ2-5	-	CASSFPDETQYF	TGTGCCAGCAGCTTCCCCGACGAGACCCAGTACTTC
TRBV6-1	-	TRBJ1-2	few	CATRIEDSNYGYTF	TGTGCCACACGGATCGAGGACTCAAACTATGGCTACACCTTC
TRBV30	-	TRBJ2-7	few	CAWSPVGPHSYEQYF	TGTGCCTGGAGTCCCGTGGGCCCGCACTCCTACGAGCAGTACTTC
TRBV27	-	TRBJ1-1	-	CASSFEGNTEAFF	TGTGCCAGCAGTTTCGAGGGGAACACTGAAGCTTTCTTT
TRBV5-5	TRBD2	TRBJ2-1	few	CASSQGLFSSYNEQFF	TGTGCCAGCAGCCAGGGACTATTCAGCTCCTACAATGAGCAGTTCTTC
TRBV7-2	TRBD1	TRBJ2-5	-	CASSRDRGKTQYF	TGTGCCAGCAGCCGGGACAGGGGGAAGACCCAGTACTTC
TRBV7-2	-	TRBJ1-1	-	CASSLFSGSLDLVRTEAFF	TGTGCCAGCAGCTTATTTTCAGGATCCCTCGATCTCGTGCGCACTGAAGCTTTCTTT
TRBV29-1	-	TRBJ1-5	-	CSVGRDGNQPQHF	TGCAGCGTTGGACGGGATGGCAATCAGCCCCAGCATTTT
TRBV7-2	TRBD1	TRBJ2-4	-	CASSIAAGGAGSSNIQYF	TGTGCCAGCAGCATCGCCGCAGGGGGCGCGGGTTCCTCAAACATTCAGTACTTC
TRBV10-3	TRBD1	TRBJ1-2	once	CANRDRHYGYTF	TGTGCCAACAGGGACAGGCACTATGGCTACACCTTC
TRBV6-1	-	TRBJ2-1	-	CASSPPGGWREQFF	TGTGCCAGCAGCCCCCCCGGGGGATGGAGGGAGCAGTTCTTC
TRBV20-1	-	TRBJ1-5	few	CSARGGSYSNQPQHF	TGCAGTGCTAGGGGAGGCAGTTATAGCAATCAGCCCCAGCATTTT
TRBV7-7	TRBD1	TRBJ2-7	-	CASSPTGIGEQYF	TGTGCCAGCAGCCCGACAGGGATCGGCGAGCAGTACTTC
TRBV6-1	-	TRBJ2-7	-	CASSVSYEQYF	TGTGCCAGCTCCGTTTCCTACGAGCAGTACTTC
TRBV4-1	TRBD2	TRBJ2-4	-	CASARLSSGRSGIQYF	TGCGCCAGTGCAAGACTAAGTAGCGGGAGGTCGGGCATTCAGTACTTC
TRBV27	TRBD1	TRBJ1-3	-	CASSLTGRHGNTIYF	TGTGCCAGCAGCCTGACAGGGAGACACGGAAACACCATATATTTT
TRBV11-2	-	TRBJ2-7	-	CASSSAGLKGEQYF	TGTGCCAGCAGCTCGGCGGGACTTAAAGGGGAGCAGTACTTC
TRBV28	-	TRBJ2-5	-	CASSSPDIFRETQYF	TGTGCCAGCAGTTCACCTGACATTTTCCGGGAGACCCAGTACTTC
TRBV30	TRBD2	TRBJ2-7	-	CAWSDKRGQYF	TGTGCCTGGAGCGACAAGCGGGGACAGTACTTC
TRBV10-3	-	TRBJ1-4	-	CAISVSVANEKLFF	TGTGCCATCAGTGTTTCCGTAGCTAATGAAAAACTGTTTTTT
TRBV11-2	-	TRBJ1-6	-	CASSSQGFGNSPLHF	TGTGCCAGCAGCTCCCAGGGCTTTGGGAATTCACCCCTCCACTTT
TRBV2	-	TRBJ2-7	-	CASSQETGPHCEQYF	TGTGCCAGCAGTCAAGAGACCGGACCCCACTGCGAGCAGTACTTC
TRBV6-1	-	TRBJ1-1	once	CASSASEVAEAFF	TGTGCCAGCAGTGCATCAGAGGTAGCTGAAGCTTTCTTT
TRBV12-3/TRBV12-4	-	TRBJ1-5	-	CASSYGGEDQPQHF	TGTGCCAGCAGTTACGGGGGGGAGGATCAGCCCCAGCATTTT
TRBV20-1	TRBD1	TRBJ2-5	-	CRARALTGRQETQYF	TGCAGGGCTAGAGCCCTGACAGGGCGCCAAGAGACCCAGTACTTC